This T cell receptor (beta chain) was retrieved from a study of T cells in localized non-small cell lung cancer. This CDR3 contains 13 residues. With 3 bases removed from V and 4 bases from J, the gap between germline ends came to 8 bases. Germline values: CDR1 SGHKS, CDR2 YYEKEE (reference sequence). TCRdb keeps only in-frame clones here, not all; method: immunoSEQ multiplex PCR. The data contain 20,000 to 30,000 clones, 90% to 95% of them singletons. Findings of the study overall: Out of the top 100 tumor clones, a median around 56 were seen in adjacent lung.

Regarding this clone: The antigen is undetermined.

This chain links TRBV5-5 with TRBJ1-5, with D uncertain. Sequencing used peripheral blood, obtained before any cancer treatment. The clonotype originates from a woman aged 35-75 years with stage I lung adenocarcinoma. CDR3 region: CASSSGMNQPQHF. The CDR3 DNA follows: TGTGCCAGCAGCTCGGGGATGAATCAGCCCCAGCATTTT. Together with reference TRBV5-5 and TRBJ1-5, the CDR3 gives the full variable domain: DAGVTQSPTHLIKTRGQQVTLRCSPISGHKSVSWYQQVLGQGPQFIFQYYEKEERGRGNFPDRFSARQFPNYSSELNVNALLLGDSALYLCASSSGMNQPQHFGDGTRLSIL.